Below, 13 T cell receptor beta chains from the same sample are listed, as sequenced in a study of blood T cell repertoires in COVID-19. Sequenced by immunoSEQ multiplex PCR; TCRdb stores in-frame clones only, minus some. The profile shows roughly 110,000 clones, around 82% of them singletons. The sample consisted of peripheral blood. These receptors came from a human donor in a cohort sampled during active COVID-19.

The V call is TRBV7-9, the J call TRBJ2-7; 7 bases map to TRBD2. The ends lost 6 bases at V and 2 bases at J; junction bases unmatched: 7. Germline CDR1 is SEHNR and CDR2 is FQNEAQ (reference sequence). The CDR3 contains 14 residues. CDR3 bases: TGTGCCAGCAGTGCGGGCGGGGGACCCTACGAGCAGTACTTC. This sequence encodes CASSAGGGPYEQYF.

The rearrangement uses TRBV7-2 and TRBJ1-1; 7 bases fit TRBD1. In germline, CDR1 is SGHTA, CDR2 FQGNSA. Trimming at V came to 4 bases and at J to 11 bases, leaving 10 bases not matched to a gene. This CDR3 has 13 amino acids. The DNA of the CDR3 is TGTGCCAGCAGCTCGCCAGGACAGGTCCCCGCTTTCTTT. Encoded protein: CASSSPGQVPAFF.

The V gene is TRBV6-5, the J gene TRBJ2-7, with TRBD1 as a possible D gene (6 bases). Deletions cut 7 bases from V and 6 bases from J, with 19 bases between. This CDR3 comprises 14 residues. Germline V gene lookup returns CDR1 MNHEY and CDR2 SVGAGI. CDR3 sequence: CASKKQGSLGEQYF. Written as DNA, the CDR3 is TGTGCCAGCAAAAAACAGGGTTCCCTCGGCGAGCAGTACTTC.

CDR3 nucleotides: TGTGCCAGCTCACAAAATACGTGGACAGGGCGAGGTGAAAAACTGTTTTTT. This codes for CASSQNTWTGRGEKLFF. This rearrangement joins TRBV18 to TRBJ1-4, with TRBD1 matching over 8 bases. CDR1 is KGHSH, CDR2 LQKENI, per germline. This CDR3 spans 17 amino acids. Trimming cost V 4 bases and J 7 bases; bases outside gene matches: 14. The entire variable domain, with the rest obtained from reference TRBV18 and TRBJ1-4, is as follows: NAGVMQNPRHLVRRRGQEARLRCSPMKGHSHVYWYRQLPEEGLKFMVYLQKENIIDESGMPKERFSAEFPKEGPSILRIQQVVRGDSAAYFCASSQNTWTGRGEKLFFGSGTQLSVL.

In its sample, this clone was seen once. CDR3 region: CASSQEASSSYNEQFF. The CDR3 coding sequence is TGCGCCAGCAGCCAAGAAGCTAGCAGCTCCTACAATGAGCAGTTCTTC. V is TRBV4-1 and J is TRBJ2-1, with D maybe TRBD2 (5 bases). V was shortened by 0 bases and J by 0 bases, with 9 bases between the two germline ends. In germline, CDR1 is MGHRA, CDR2 YSYEKL. The CDR3 extends over 16 amino acids.

The chain uses TRBV7-3 and TRBJ2-7, with D perhaps matching TRBD2 (6 bases). The V end was cut by 5 bases, the J end by 7 bases, with 15 bases between. Germline V gives CDR1 SGHTA, CDR2 FQGTGA. The CDR3 extends over 13 amino acids. CDR3 region: CASSPTGVGEQYF. The CDR3 bases are TGTGCCAGCAGCCCCACGGGGGTTGGGGAGCAGTACTTC.

The chain couples TRBV4-3 to TRBJ2-1; D is possibly TRBD2 (6 bases). The germline gives CDR1 LGHNA, CDR2 YSLEER. With 3 bases removed from V and 0 bases from J, the gap between germline ends came to 18 bases. The CDR3 is 18 residues long. CDR3 region: CASSQFGGSGSSYNEQFF. CDR3 sequence (DNA): TGCGCCAGCAGCCAGTTCGGGGGTAGCGGAAGCTCCTACAATGAGCAGTTCTTC.

This chain joins TRBV6-5 and TRBJ1-3; D call uncertain. This CDR3 is built from 15 residues. V was cut by 2 bases and J by 0 bases, with 8 bases left in between. Germline CDR1 MNHEY, CDR2 SVGAGI. The CDR3 DNA sequence: TGTGCCAGCAGTTACGACGGACTCTCTGGAAACACCATATATTTT. Translating gives CASSYDGLSGNTIYF.

The chain links TRBV23-1 to TRBJ2-5; TRBD1 matches at 8 bases. TRBV23-1 is flagged as an ORF with uncertain function. The junction had 5 bases not matched to a gene; V was cut back by 1 base and J by 1 base. The length of the CDR3 is 16 residues. CDR3 bases: TGCGCCAGCAGTCAATGTCGGCAGGGGGCCCAAGAGACCCAGTACTTC. Its translation: CASSQCRQGAQETQYF.

The V gene is TRBV19, the J gene TRBJ2-1, with 15 nucleotides matching TRBD2. The CDR3 has 18 amino acids. Per germline, CDR1 LNHDA and CDR2 SQIVND (reference sequence). V trimming: 3 bases; J trimming: 5 bases; junction bases outside the gene matches: 8. The CDR3 loop reads CASSMAGTSGRLNNEQFF. Here the CDR3 DNA reads TGTGCCAGTAGTATGGCGGGGACTAGCGGGAGGCTGAACAATGAGCAGTTCTTC. The complete variable domain, with remaining parts taken from reference TRBV19 and TRBJ2-1, reads DGGITQSPKYLFRKEGQNVTLSCEQNLNHDAMYWYRQDPGQGLRLIYYSQIVNDFQKGDIAEGYSVSREKKESFPLTVTSAQKNPTAFYLCASSMAGTSGRLNNEQFFGPGTRLTVL.

This clone was counted between two and nine times. The chain combines TRBV25-1 with TRBJ2-1; maybe TRBD1 (6 bases). Germline V gives CDR1 MGHDK, CDR2 SYGVNS. This CDR3 region has 14 residues. V shed 4 bases and J shed 0 bases, with 7 bases lying between them. The CDR3 nucleotides are TGTGCCAGCAGTGGGACAGCCTCCTACAATGAGCAGTTCTTC. Its translation is CASSGTASYNEQFF. The full variable domain, with the rest looked up from reference TRBV25-1 and TRBJ2-1, is EADIYQTPRYLVIGTGKKITLECSQTMGHDKMYWYQQDPGMELHLIHYSYGVNSTEKGDLSSESTVSRIRTEHFPLTLESARPSHTSQYLCASSGTASYNEQFFGPGTRLTVL.

This chain links TRBV7-9 with TRBJ2-1; 11 bases match TRBD1. Germline lookup yields CDR1 SEHNR and CDR2 FQNEAQ (reference sequence). This CDR3 is 15 amino acids long. The J segment lost 1 base and the V segment lost 7 bases, leaving 3 bases of the junction unmatched. CDR3 bases: TGTGCCAGCAACGGACAGGGGGCTTCCTACAATGAGCAGTTCTTC. Amino acids: CASNGQGASYNEQFF.

The chain carries TRBV7-2 and TRBJ2-3; TRBD2 matches 12 bases. Germline-derived CDR1 and CDR2 are SGHTA and FQGNSA. After removal of 6 bases from V and 8 bases from J, the junction contained 12 bases not matched to a gene. The CDR3 contains 16 residues. CDR3 residues: CASSLPGLAGLSTQYF. Written as DNA, the CDR3 is TGTGCCAGCAGTCTACCAGGACTAGCGGGATTGTCTACGCAGTATTTT.